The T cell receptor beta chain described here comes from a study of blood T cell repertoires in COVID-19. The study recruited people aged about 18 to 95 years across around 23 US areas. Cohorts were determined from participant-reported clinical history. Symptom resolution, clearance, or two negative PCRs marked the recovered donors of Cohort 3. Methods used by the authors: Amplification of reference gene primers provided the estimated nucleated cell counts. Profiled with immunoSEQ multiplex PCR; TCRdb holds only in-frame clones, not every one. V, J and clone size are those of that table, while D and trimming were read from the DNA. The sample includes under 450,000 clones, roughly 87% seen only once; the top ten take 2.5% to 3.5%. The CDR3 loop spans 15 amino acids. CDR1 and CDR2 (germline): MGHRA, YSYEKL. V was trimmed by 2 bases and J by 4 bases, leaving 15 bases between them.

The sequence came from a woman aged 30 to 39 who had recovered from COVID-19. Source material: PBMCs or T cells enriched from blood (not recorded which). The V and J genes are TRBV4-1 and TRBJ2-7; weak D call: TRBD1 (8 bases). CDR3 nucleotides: TGCGCCAGCAGCCAAACAGGGGGGAGGGGATACGAGCAGTACTTC. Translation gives CASSQTGGRGYEQYF.